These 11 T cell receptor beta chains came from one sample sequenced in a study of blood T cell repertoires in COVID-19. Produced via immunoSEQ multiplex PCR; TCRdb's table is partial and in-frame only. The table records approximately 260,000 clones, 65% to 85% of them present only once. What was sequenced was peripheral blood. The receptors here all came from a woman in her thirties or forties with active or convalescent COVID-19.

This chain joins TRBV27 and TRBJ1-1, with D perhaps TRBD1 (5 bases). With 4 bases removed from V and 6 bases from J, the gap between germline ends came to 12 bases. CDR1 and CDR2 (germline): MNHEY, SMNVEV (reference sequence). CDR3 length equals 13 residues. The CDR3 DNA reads TGTGCCAGCAGTTCGGCAGGGAGGGCTGAAGCTTTCTTT. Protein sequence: CASSSAGRAEAFF.

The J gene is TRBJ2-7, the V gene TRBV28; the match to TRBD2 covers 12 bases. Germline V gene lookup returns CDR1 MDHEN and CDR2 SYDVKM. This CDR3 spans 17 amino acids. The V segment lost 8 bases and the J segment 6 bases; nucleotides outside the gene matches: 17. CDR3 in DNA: TGTGCCAGCTGCGACCCCCGAGCTAGCGGGGGGGCGGCCGAGCAGTACTTC. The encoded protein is CASCDPRASGGAAEQYF.

CDR3 sequence: CASSTPTQVPTEAFF. The CDR3 DNA reads as TGTGCCAGCAGTACACCGACCCAGGTCCCCACTGAAGCTTTCTTT. This chain links TRBV6-1 with TRBJ1-1; unclear D gene. CDR3 size: 15 residues. Trimming took off 5 bases at V and 4 bases at J, with 17 bases between the two ends. Germline values: CDR1 MNHNS, CDR2 SASEGT.

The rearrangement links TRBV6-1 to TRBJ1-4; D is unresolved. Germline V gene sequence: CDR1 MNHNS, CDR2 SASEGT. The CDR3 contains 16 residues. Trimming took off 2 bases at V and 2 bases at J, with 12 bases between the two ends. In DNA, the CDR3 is TGTGCCAGCAGTGAATCTACTCGTGTGACTAATGAAAAACTGTTTTTT. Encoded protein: CASSESTRVTNEKLFF.

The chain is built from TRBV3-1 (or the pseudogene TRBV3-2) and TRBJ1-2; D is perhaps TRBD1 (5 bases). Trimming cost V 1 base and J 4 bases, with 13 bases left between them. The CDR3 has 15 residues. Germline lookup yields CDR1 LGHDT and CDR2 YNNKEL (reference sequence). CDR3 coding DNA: TGTGCCAGCAGCCAAGTCAGGGCAGCTCTCTATGGCTACACCTTC. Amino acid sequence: CASSQVRAALYGYTF.

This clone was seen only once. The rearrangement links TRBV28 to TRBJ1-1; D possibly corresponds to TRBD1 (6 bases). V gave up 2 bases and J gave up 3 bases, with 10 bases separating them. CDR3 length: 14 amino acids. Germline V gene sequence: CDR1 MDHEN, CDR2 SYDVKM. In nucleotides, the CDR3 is TGTGCCAGCAGTTTAAGGGGGAGGGACACTGAAGCTTTCTTT. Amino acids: CASSLRGRDTEAFF.

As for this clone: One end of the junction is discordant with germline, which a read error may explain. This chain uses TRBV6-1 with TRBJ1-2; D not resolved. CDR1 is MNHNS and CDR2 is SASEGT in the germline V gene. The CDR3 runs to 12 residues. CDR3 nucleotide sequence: TGTGCCAGCACTGAACGACACCCGCGCTACACCTTC. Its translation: CASTERHPRYTF.

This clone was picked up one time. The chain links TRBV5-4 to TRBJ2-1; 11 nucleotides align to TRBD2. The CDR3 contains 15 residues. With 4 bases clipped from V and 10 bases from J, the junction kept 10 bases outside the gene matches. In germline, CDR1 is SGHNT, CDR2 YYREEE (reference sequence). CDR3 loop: CASSPSGGQRGEQFF. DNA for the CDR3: TGTGCCAGCAGCCCTAGCGGGGGGCAAAGGGGCGAGCAGTTCTTC.

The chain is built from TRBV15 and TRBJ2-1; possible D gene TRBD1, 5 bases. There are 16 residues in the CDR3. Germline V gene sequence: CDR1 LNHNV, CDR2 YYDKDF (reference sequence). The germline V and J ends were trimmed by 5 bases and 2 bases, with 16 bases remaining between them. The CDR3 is CATSPGEGATYNEQFF. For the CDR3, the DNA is TGTGCCACCAGCCCTGGGGAAGGGGCCACCTACAATGAGCAGTTCTTC.

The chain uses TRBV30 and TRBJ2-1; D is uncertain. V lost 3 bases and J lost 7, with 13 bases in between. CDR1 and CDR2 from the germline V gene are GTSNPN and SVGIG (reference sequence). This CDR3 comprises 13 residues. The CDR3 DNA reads TGTGCCTGGAGCGCGACTCTCTTGAATGAGCAGTTCTTC. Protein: CAWSATLLNEQFF.

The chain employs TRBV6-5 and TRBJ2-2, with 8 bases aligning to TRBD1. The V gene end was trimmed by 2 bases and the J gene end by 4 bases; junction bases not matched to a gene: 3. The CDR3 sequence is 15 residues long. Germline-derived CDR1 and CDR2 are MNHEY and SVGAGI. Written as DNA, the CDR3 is TGTGCCAGCAGTTACCGACAGGGGAGCACCGGGGAGCTGTTTTTT. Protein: CASSYRQGSTGELFF.